This T cell receptor (beta chain) was recovered during a study of regulatory T cells in long-lasting Graves disease. Turning to the study itself: Persistent Graves' disease denoted over 5 years of antithyroid drugs plus positive TSH receptor antibodies.

Investigators prepared the TCR beta libraries by applying iRepertoire HTBI primers and Arm-PCR of CDR3 regions. TCRdb used MiXCR to reprocess the multiplex PCR reads, holding one entry per CDR3 protein. Here the sample spans 600,000 to 850,000 distinct CDR3 sequences, approximately 31% being singletons. Time point: persistent/refractory GD, antithyroid drugs over 5 years with positive TRAb. PBMCs were the source of the RNA used for TCR sequencing. V was clipped by 0 bases and J by 1 base, with 6 bases between them. The CDR3 contains 14 residues. Germline CDR1 is LNHNV and CDR2 is YYDKDF (reference sequence). The sample holds a few counts of this clonotype.

V and J are TRBV15 and TRBJ1-1; a weak D match, TRBD1 (5 bases). The sample here was peripheral blood mononuclear cells (PBMCs), taken when the disease was refractory, from a patient treated with antithyroid drugs. The clonotype was recovered from a female donor with Graves disease. The DNA of the CDR3 is TGTGCCACCAGCAGAGATGGGGCGAACACTGAAGCTTTCTTT. This codes for CATSRDGANTEAFF.